What follows are 14 T cell receptor beta chains derived from one specimen sequenced in a study of response to subunit inactivated influenza vaccine. Via MiXCR, TCRdb re-called the RT-PCR reads, giving one row per CDR3 protein. The repertoire has around 530,000 distinct CDR3 sequences, more than 15% of them found once; the top ten carry over 2.5%. The sequenced sample was CD4+ T cells sorted from PBMCs, obtained around 2 years after vaccination. These receptors all come from a man aged 50 to 69 who received an inactivated influenza vaccine.

This clonotype appeared a few times. The rearrangement links TRBV20-1 to TRBJ1-1, with 8 nucleotides matching TRBD1. The CDR3 contains 11 residues. Germline V gene sequence: CDR1 DFQATT, CDR2 SNEGSKA (reference sequence). Here the CDR3 reads CRPTGGTEAFF. The CDR3 nucleotides read TGCCGCCCCACAGGGGGCACTGAAGCTTTCTTT.

This clonotype came up a few times. The chain employs TRBV7-2 and TRBJ2-1, with 9 positions matching TRBD1. The CDR3 is 15 residues long. V dropped 5 bases and J dropped 6; count of bases not matched to a gene: 8. The germline V gene encodes CDR1 SGHTA and CDR2 FQGNSA. CDR3 DNA: TGTGCCAGCAGCGCCCGGACAGGGGAGCGCAATGAGCAGTTCTTC. Translation: CASSARTGERNEQFF.

This clonotype was seen ten or more times. The rearrangement links TRBV20-1 to TRBJ2-1; 9 nucleotides match TRBD2. The CDR3 spans 14 residues. V shed 5 bases and J 4 bases; nucleotides not matched to a gene: 6. From germline, CDR1 is DFQATT and CDR2 SNEGSKA (reference sequence). The CDR3 region has the DNA TGCAGTGCTCCCGGGACTAGCAGTTACAATGAGCAGTTCTTC. Protein sequence: CSAPGTSSYNEQFF.

This clonotype was recorded at least ten times. The chain recombines TRBV28 with TRBJ2-3; D gene unclear. With 3 bases removed from V and 7 bases from J, the gap between germline ends came to 11 bases. The CDR3 spans 13 residues. Per the germline V gene, CDR1 is MDHEN and CDR2 is SYDVKM. The CDR3 protein is CASSFRDFYTQYF. The CDR3 DNA is TGTGCCAGCAGTTTCCGCGACTTCTATACGCAGTATTTT.

Many counts were recorded for this clonotype. This chain links TRBV12-3 or TRBV12-4 with TRBJ2-7; 8 nucleotides align to TRBD1. V lost 5 bases, J lost 4 bases, and 4 bases stayed unmatched. CDR3 length: 13 residues. The CDR3 DNA reads as TGTGCCAGCAGTGCCGACAGGGGTTACGAGCAGTACTTC. Translation gives CASSADRGYEQYF.

This chain links TRBV6-2 or TRBV6-3 with TRBJ1-2; 8 bases are shared with TRBD1. This CDR3 has 16 residues. Germline V lookup: CDR1 MNHEY, CDR2 SVGEGT. V trimming: 7 bases; J trimming: 3 bases; junction bases outside the gene matches: 13. In DNA, the CDR3 is TGTGCCAGCACCAAGGACAGGGTCGGAACCTACTATGGCTACACCTTC. Translation: CASTKDRVGTYYGYTF.

The rearrangement joins TRBV15 to TRBJ2-7; no firm D call. There are 14 residues in the CDR3. Germline lookup yields CDR1 LNHNV and CDR2 YYDKDF (reference sequence). Trimming removed 0 bases from V and 6 bases from J, with 12 bases in between. In DNA, the CDR3 is TGTGCCACCAGCAGAGATGTGTTTCCGTTCGAGCAGTACTTC. Protein sequence: CATSRDVFPFEQYF.

The chain is built from TRBV20-1 and TRBJ1-3; 9 bases align to TRBD1. Trimming cost V 7 bases and J 4 bases; bases outside gene matches: 2. CDR3 length: 12 amino acids. Germline assignment: CDR1 DFQATT and CDR2 SNEGSKA (reference sequence). The CDR3 protein is CSVTGGGNTIYF. The CDR3 region has the DNA TGCAGTGTTACAGGGGGCGGAAACACCATATATTTT.

This chain uses TRBV29-1 with TRBJ2-3; TRBD1 is a possible D gene (5 bases). Germline CDR1 reads SQVTM; CDR2 reads ANQGSEA. There are 13 residues in the CDR3. Trimming took 4 bases from V and 2 from J, leaving 10 bases between them. The DNA of the CDR3 is TGCAGCGTTGCACAGGATAACACAGATACGCAGTATTTT. This gives the protein CSVAQDNTDTQYF.

The rearrangement uses TRBV19 and TRBJ1-2; unclear D gene. The CDR3 sequence is 12 residues long. Germline lookup yields CDR1 LNHDA and CDR2 SQIVND (reference sequence). Trimming took off 3 bases at V and 8 bases at J, with 10 bases between the two ends. The DNA of the CDR3 is TGTGCCAGTAGTATGGTTGGGCCCGGCTACACCTTC. Protein product: CASSMVGPGYTF.

The rearrangement uses TRBV6-1 and TRBJ2-6; TRBD2 is a possible D gene (6 bases). Germline V lookup: CDR1 MNHNS, CDR2 SASEGT. CDR3 length equals 16 residues. V was shortened by 5 bases and J by 0 bases, with 11 bases between the two germline ends. The CDR3 is CASSQGLSSGANVLTF. The CDR3 coding sequence is TGTGCCAGCAGTCAGGGACTTTCCTCTGGGGCCAACGTCCTGACTTTC.

In this sample, this clonotype turned up a few times. The CDR3 nucleotides read TGCGCCAGCAGCCCGACTAGCGGGGGACACAATGAGCAGTTCTTC. Its translation is CASSPTSGGHNEQFF. J is TRBJ2-1 and V is TRBV5-1; 12 bases align to TRBD2. Germline lookup yields CDR1 SGHRS and CDR2 YFSETQ. The trim removed 4 bases at V and 5 bases at J, leaving 4 bases unmatched. The CDR3 length is 15 residues.

This chain joins TRBV18 and TRBJ2-6; D is possibly TRBD2 (5 bases). Germline V lookup: CDR1 KGHSH, CDR2 LQKENI. V gave up 3 bases and J gave up 9 bases, with 18 bases separating them. The CDR3 is made up of 16 amino acids. The CDR3 DNA reads TGTGCCAGCTCACCCCGGGCCGGAGTTCGGGGCAACGTCCTGACTTTC. This sequence encodes CASSPRAGVRGNVLTF.

The table lists this clonotype with a few counts. The chain uses TRBV29-1 and TRBJ2-1; 9 bases match TRBD2. V was pared by 7 bases and J by 8 bases, with 6 bases of the junction left unmatched. Germline CDR1 reads SQVTM; CDR2 reads ANQGSEA. The CDR3 totals 12 residues. The DNA for the CDR3 is TGCAGCGCCGCGGGAGGGCGGGATGAGCAGTTCTTC. Its protein is CSAAGGRDEQFF.